This entry describes one T cell receptor beta chain. Its antigen is unidentified. The sample originates from a study of persistence of HIV-infected CD4 T cells. Trimming took off 3 bases at V and 0 bases at J, with 20 bases between the two ends. This CDR3 has 19 amino acids. Germline V CDR1 and CDR2: MGHRA, YSYEKL. The immunoSEQ assay was version 4, run in survey mode. Libraries were prepared by immunoSEQ multiplex PCR; TCRdb keeps only in-frame clonotypes and omits some of them. The table includes 35,000 to 55,000 clones, 80% to 90% detected once. Nonspecific anti-CD3/anti-CD28 bead stimulation represents the broad CD4+ T cell repertoire. Sorting selected CD4+ T cells upregulating both CD40 ligand and CD69. Plasma HIV-1 RNA stayed below 50 copies/mL for at least 4 years.

The source was CD4+ T cells sorted from PBMCs after roughly 19-hour stimulation, collected from a patient who received antiretroviral therapy. The genes are TRBV4-1 and TRBJ1-4, with D possibly TRBD1 on 5 matching bases. This TCR was sampled from an adult man with HIV who was CMV-seropositive. CDR3 region: CASSQSYRIDSATNEKLFF. The DNA of the CDR3 is TGCGCCAGCAGCCAGTCATACCGAATCGACAGTGCAACTAATGAAAAACTGTTTTTT.